This TCR beta chain derives from a study of blood T cell repertoires in COVID-19. Study overall: T cells, B-cell-depleted T cells, or PBMCs supplied cDNA or gDNA.

Cohort 3 recovered donors had two negative PCRs, clearance, or symptom resolution. Assay: immunoSEQ multiplex PCR; the TCRdb copy retains only in-frame clones and omits some. The table lists 230,000 or so clones, 80% to 85% of them singletons, with more than 3% in the top ten. Sequenced sample: PBMCs or T cells enriched from blood (not recorded which). This TCR derives from a middle-aged man who had recovered from COVID-19.

CDR3 sequence reads: CASSQAGLGYNEQFF. The CDR3 DNA follows: TGTGCCAGCAGCCAAGCGGGACTAGGCTACAATGAGCAGTTCTTC. The chain has TRBV3-1 (or the pseudogene TRBV3-2) and TRBJ2-1, with 8 bases lining up with TRBD2. The CDR3 totals 15 residues. Germline lookup yields CDR1 LGHDT and CDR2 YNNKEL (reference sequence). V dropped 1 base and J dropped 3; count of bases not matched to a gene: 2.